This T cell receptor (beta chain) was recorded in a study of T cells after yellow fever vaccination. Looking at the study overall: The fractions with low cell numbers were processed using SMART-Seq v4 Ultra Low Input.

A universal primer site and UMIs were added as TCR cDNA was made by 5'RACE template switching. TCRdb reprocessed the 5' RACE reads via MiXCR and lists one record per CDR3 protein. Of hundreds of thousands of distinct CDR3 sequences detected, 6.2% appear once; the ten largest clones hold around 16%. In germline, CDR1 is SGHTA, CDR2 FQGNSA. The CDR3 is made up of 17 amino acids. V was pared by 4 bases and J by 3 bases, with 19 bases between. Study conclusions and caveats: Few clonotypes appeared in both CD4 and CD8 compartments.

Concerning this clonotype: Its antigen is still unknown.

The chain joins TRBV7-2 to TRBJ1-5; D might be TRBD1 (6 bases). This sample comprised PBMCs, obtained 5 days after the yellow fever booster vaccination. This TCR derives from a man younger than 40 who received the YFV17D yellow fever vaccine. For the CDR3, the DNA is TGTGCCAGCAGCTCCTTTTCGCAGGGGAAGGCCAATCAGCCCCAGCATTTT. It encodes CASSSFSQGKANQPQHF. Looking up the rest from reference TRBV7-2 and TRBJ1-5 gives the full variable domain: GAGVSQSPSNKVTEKGKDVELRCDPISGHTALYWYRQSLGQGLEFLIYFQGNSAPDKSGLPSDRFSAERTGGSVSTLTIQRTQQEDSAVYLCASSSFSQGKANQPQHFGDGTRLSIL.